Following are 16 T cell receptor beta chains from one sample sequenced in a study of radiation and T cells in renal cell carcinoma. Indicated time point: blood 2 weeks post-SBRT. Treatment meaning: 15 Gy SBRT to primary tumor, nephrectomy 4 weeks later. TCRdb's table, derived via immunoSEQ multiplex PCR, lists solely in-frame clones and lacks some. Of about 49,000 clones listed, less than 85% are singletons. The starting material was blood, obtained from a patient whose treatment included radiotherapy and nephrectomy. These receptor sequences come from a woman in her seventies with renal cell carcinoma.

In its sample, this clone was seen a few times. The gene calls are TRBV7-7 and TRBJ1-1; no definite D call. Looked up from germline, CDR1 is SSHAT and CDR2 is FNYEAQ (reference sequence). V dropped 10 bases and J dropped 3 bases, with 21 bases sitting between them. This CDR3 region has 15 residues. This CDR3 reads CATTLYSWAHTEAFF. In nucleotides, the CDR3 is TGTGCCACCACCCTGTATTCATGGGCGCACACTGAAGCTTTCTTT.

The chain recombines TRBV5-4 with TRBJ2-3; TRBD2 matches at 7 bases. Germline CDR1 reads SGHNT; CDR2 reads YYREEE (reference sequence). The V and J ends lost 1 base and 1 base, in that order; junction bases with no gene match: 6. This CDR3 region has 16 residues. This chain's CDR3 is CASSLMSSGRTDTQYF. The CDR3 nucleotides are TGTGCCAGCAGCTTGATGTCTAGCGGCCGCACAGATACGCAGTATTTT.

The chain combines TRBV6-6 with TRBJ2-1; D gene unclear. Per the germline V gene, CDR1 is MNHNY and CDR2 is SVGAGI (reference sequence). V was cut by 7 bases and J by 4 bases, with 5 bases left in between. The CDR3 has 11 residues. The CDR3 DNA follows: TGTGCCAGCATGCTTTACAATGAGCAGTTCTTC. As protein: CASMLYNEQFF.

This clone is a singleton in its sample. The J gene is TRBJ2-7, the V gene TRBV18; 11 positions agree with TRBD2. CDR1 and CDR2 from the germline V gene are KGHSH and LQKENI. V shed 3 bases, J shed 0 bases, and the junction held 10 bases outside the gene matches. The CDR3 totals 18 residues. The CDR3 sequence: CASSPKGLAAHSSYEQYF. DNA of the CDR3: TGTGCCAGCTCACCGAAGGGACTAGCGGCCCACAGCTCCTACGAGCAGTACTTC.

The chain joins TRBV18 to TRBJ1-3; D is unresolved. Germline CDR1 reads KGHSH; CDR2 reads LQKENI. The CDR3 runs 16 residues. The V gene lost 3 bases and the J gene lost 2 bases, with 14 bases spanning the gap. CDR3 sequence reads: CASSPTVAAAGNTIYF. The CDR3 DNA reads TGTGCCAGCTCACCTACCGTGGCAGCGGCTGGAAACACCATATATTTT.

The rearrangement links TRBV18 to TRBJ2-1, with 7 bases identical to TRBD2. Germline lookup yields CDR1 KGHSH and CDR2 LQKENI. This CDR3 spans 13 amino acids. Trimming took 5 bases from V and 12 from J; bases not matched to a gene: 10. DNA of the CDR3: TGTGCCAGCTCAACGCCTAGCGGTTTGGCGCAGTTCTTC. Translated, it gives CASSTPSGLAQFF. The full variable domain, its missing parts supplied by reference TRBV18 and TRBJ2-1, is NAGVMQNPRHLVRRRGQEARLRCSPMKGHSHVYWYRQLPEEGLKFMVYLQKENIIDESGMPKERFSAEFPKEGPSILRIQQVVRGDSAAYFCASSTPSGLAQFFGPGTRLTVL.

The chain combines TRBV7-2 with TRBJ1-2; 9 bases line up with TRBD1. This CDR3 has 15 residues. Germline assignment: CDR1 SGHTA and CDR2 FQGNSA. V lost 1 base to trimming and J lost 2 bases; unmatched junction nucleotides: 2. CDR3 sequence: CASSLVGQGNYGYTF. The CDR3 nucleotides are TGTGCCAGCAGCTTAGTGGGACAGGGAAACTATGGCTACACCTTC.

The CDR3: CASSQDGLAGWNEQFF. Here the CDR3 DNA reads TGCGCCAGCAGCCAAGATGGACTAGCGGGGTGGAATGAGCAGTTCTTC. This chain connects TRBV4-3 to TRBJ2-1; 12 bases are shared with TRBD2. From germline, CDR1 is LGHNA and CDR2 YSLEER. V lost 0 bases, J lost 7 bases, and 4 bases stayed unmatched. This CDR3 contains 16 residues.

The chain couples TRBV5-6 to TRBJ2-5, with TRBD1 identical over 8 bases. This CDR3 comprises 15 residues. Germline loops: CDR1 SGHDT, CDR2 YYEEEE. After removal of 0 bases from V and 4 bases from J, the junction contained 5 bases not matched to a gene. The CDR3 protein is CASSLADRVRETQYF. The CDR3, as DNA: TGTGCCAGCAGCTTGGCGGACAGGGTAAGAGAGACCCAGTACTTC.

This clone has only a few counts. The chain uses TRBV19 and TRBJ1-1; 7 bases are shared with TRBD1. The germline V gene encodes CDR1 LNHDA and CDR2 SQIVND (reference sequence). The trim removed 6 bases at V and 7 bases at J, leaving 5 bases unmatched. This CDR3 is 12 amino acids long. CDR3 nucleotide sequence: TGTGCCAGTAGGCGAGGGGACAGTGAAGCTTTCTTT. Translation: CASRRGDSEAFF.

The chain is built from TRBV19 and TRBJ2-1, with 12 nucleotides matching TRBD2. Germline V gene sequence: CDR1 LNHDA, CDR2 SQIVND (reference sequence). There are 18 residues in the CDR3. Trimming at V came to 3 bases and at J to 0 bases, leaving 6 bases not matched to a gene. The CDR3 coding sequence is TGTGCCAGTAGTATTGGGCTAGCGGGGGGGAGCTCCTACAATGAGCAGTTCTTC. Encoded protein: CASSIGLAGGSSYNEQFF.

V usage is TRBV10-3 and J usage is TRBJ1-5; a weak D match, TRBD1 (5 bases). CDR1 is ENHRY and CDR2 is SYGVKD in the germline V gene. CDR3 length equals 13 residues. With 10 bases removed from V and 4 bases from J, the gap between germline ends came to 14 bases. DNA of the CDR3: TGTGCCACCGCCGGGACCGATAATCAGCCCCAGCATTTT. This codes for CATAGTDNQPQHF.

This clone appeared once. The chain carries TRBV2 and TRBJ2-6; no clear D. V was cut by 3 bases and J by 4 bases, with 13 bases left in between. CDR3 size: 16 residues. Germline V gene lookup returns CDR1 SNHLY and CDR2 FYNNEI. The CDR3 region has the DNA TGTGCCAGCAGTGATACAGCCGACCCCGGGGCCAACGTCCTGACTTTC. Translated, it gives CASSDTADPGANVLTF.

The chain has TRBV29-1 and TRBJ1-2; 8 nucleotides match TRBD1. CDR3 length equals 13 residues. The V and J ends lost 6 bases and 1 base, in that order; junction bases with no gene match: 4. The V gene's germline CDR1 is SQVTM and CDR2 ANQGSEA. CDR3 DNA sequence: TGCAGCGTAAGACAGGGGCTTAACTATGGCTACACCTTC. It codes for CSVRQGLNYGYTF. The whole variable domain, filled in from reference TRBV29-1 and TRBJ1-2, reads SAVISQKPSRDICQRGTSLTIQCQVDSQVTMMFWYRQQPGQSLTLIATANQGSEATYESGFVIDKFPISRPNLTFSTLTVSNMSPEDSSIYLCSVRQGLNYGYTFGSGTRLTVV.

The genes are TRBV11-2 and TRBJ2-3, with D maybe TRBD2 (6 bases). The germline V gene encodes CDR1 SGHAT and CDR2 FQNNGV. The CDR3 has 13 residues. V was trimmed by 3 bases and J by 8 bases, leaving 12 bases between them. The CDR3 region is CASSFGGVRTQYF. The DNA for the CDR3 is TGTGCCAGCAGCTTCGGAGGGGTGCGTACGCAGTATTTT.

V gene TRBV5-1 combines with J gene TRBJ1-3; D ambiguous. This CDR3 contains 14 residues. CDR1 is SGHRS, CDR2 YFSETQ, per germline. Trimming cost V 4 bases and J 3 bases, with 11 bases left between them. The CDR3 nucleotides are TGCGCCAGCAGCGTGGACCTCTTTGGAAACACCATATATTTT. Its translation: CASSVDLFGNTIYF. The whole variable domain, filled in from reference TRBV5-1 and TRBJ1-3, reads KAGVTQTPRYLIKTRGQQVTLSCSPISGHRSVSWYQQTPGQGLQFLFEYFSETQRNKGNFPGRFSGRQFSNSRSEMNVSTLELGDSALYLCASSVDLFGNTIYFGEGSWLTVV.